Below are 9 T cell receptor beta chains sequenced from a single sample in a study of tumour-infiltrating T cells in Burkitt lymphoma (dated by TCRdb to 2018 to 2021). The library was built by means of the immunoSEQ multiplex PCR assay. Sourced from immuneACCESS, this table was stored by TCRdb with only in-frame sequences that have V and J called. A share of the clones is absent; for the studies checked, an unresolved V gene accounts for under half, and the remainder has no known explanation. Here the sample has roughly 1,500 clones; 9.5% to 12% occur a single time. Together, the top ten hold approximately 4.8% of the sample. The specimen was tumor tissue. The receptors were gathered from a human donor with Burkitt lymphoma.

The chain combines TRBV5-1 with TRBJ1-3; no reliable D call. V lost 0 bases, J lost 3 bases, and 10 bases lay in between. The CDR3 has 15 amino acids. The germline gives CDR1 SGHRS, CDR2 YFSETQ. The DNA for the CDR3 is TGCGCCAGCAGCTTGGATTCCCAGGTTGGAAACACCATATATTTT. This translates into CASSLDSQVGNTIYF.

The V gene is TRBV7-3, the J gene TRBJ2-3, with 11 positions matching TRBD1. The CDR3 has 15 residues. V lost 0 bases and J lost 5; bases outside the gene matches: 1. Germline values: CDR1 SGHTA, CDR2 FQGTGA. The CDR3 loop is CASSLTGTGGDTQYF. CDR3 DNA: TGTGCCAGCAGCTTAACGGGGACAGGGGGAGATACGCAGTATTTT.

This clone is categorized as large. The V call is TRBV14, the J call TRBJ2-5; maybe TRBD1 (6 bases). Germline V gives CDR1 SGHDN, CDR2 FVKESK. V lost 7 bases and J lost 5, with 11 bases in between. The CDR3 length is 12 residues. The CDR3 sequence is CASKQGHETQYF. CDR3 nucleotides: TGTGCCAGCAAACAGGGTCACGAGACCCAGTACTTC.

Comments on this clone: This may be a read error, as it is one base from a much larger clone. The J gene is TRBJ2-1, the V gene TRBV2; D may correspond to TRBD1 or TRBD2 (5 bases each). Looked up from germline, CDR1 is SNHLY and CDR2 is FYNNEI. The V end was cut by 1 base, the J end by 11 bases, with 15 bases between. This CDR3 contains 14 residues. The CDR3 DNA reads TGTGCCAGCAGTGAAGGTCAGGGAAACGGGAAGCAGTTCTTC. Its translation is CASSEGQGNGKQFF.

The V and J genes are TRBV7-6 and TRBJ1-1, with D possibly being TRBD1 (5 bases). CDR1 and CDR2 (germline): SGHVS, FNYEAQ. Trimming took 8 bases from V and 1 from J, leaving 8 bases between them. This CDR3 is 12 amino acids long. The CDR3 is CASGQGNTEAFF. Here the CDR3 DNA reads TGTGCCAGCGGGCAGGGGAACACTGAAGCTTTCTTT.

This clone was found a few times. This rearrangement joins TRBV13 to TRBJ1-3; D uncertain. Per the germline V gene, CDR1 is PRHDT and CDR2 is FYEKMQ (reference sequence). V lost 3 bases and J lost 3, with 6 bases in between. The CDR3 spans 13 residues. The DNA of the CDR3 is TGTGCCAGCAGCTTGTACGGTGGAAACACCATATATTTT. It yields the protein CASSLYGGNTIYF.

CDR3 residues: CASSSQETQYF. The CDR3, as DNA: TGTGCCAGCAGTTCTCAAGAGACCCAGTACTTC. The chain carries TRBV27 and TRBJ2-5; D is uncertain. The CDR3 loop spans 11 amino acids. The germline CDR1 and CDR2 sequences are MNHEY and SMNVEV (reference sequence). Trimming stripped 4 bases from V and 2 bases from J, with 2 bases between.

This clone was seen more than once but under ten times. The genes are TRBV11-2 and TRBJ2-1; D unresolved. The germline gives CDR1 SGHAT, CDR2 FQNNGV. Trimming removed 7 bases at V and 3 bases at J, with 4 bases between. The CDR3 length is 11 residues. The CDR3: CASTHYNEQFF. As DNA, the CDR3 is TGTGCCAGCACCCACTACAATGAGCAGTTCTTC.

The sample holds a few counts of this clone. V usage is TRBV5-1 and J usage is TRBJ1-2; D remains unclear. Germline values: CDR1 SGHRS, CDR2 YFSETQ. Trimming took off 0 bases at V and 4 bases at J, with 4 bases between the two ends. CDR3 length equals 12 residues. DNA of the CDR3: TGCGCCAGCAGCTTGGACCGCTATGGCTACACCTTC. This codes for CASSLDRYGYTF.